The 7 T cell receptor beta chains reported below all come from one sample, sequenced in a study of OX40 agonist ivuxolimab in advanced cancers. Clones were read by immunoSEQ multiplex PCR, and TCRdb kept only the in-frame ones, dropping some. The sample lists roughly 34,000 clones, roughly 84% occurring once. This specimen consisted of CD4+ or CD8+ T cells sorted from blood, obtained in a trial of the OX40 agonist ivuxolimab. The receptor source for this set is an adult with an advanced solid tumor such as melanoma, head and neck, liver or kidney cancer.

The chain employs TRBV15 and TRBJ2-5, with TRBD2 matching over 8 bases. The J call is uncertain, as TRBJ2-7 better fits the DNA end. The length of the CDR3 is 15 residues. CDR1 is LNHNV and CDR2 is YYDKDF in the germline V gene (reference sequence). CDR3 protein: CATSRDDSGTYEQYF. CDR3 nucleotides: TGTGCCACCAGCAGAGACGATAGCGGGACGTACGAGCAGTACTTC.

As to this clone: At one end the junction does not follow the germline gene, possibly because of a read error. The genes are TRBV7-7 and TRBJ2-1; the D gene is possibly TRBD2 (6 bases). Germline values: CDR1 SSHAT, CDR2 FNYEAQ (reference sequence). The CDR3 runs 14 residues. The CDR3 nucleotides read TGTGCTAGCAGCTTAGATGGGGGGACGAATGAGCAGTTCTTC. This translates into CASSLDGGTNEQFF.

The V call is TRBV5-8, the J call TRBJ2-1, with D perhaps TRBD2 (6 bases). Per the germline V gene, CDR1 is SGHTS and CDR2 is YDEGEE. The CDR3 is made up of 16 amino acids. V gave up 5 bases and J gave up 4 bases, with 19 bases separating them. The CDR3 loop is CASRWGEIQVYNEQFF. In DNA, the CDR3 is TGTGCCAGCAGGTGGGGGGAGATCCAGGTATACAATGAGCAGTTCTTC.

The CDR3 sequence: CASSSWTGLAKNIQYF. CDR3 nucleotide sequence: TGTGCCAGCAGTTCTTGGACGGGGTTAGCCAAAAACATTCAGTACTTC. This chain connects TRBV6-5 to TRBJ2-4, with D perhaps TRBD2 (5 bases). The CDR3 extends over 16 amino acids. Trimming stripped 4 bases from V and 0 bases from J, with 13 bases between. Germline V CDR1 and CDR2: MNHEY, SVGAGI.

Points on this clone: The sample has other DNA sequences that encode this CDR3 too. The chain employs TRBV14 and TRBJ1-3; no reliable D call. The CDR3 consists of 14 residues. Between the trimmed V and J ends, which lost 4 bases and 4 bases, there was a span of 11 bases. Germline V lookup: CDR1 SGHDN, CDR2 FVKESK. CDR3 nucleotide sequence: TGTGCCAGCAGCCCCCTGGGTCCAGGAAACACCATATATTTT. It yields the protein CASSPLGPGNTIYF.

The chain uses TRBV6-6 and TRBJ2-5; TRBD1 might be the D (5 bases). The germline gives CDR1 MNHNY, CDR2 SVGAGI (reference sequence). CDR3 size: 14 residues. The V end was cut by 7 bases, the J end by 4 bases, with 16 bases between. CDR3 sequence reads: CASIRAEKAETQYF. The CDR3 coding sequence is TGTGCCAGCATCAGGGCAGAGAAAGCAGAGACCCAGTACTTC.

The CDR3 protein is CASSPGLDGYEQYF. In nucleotides, the CDR3 is TGTGCCAGCTCACCAGGCCTGGACGGCTACGAGCAGTACTTC. The chain couples TRBV18 to TRBJ2-7; D ambiguous. CDR3 length: 14 amino acids. Germline CDR1 reads KGHSH; CDR2 reads LQKENI. The V and J ends lost 2 bases and 3 bases respectively, with 11 bases between them. Full variable domain (remainder filled in from reference TRBV18 and TRBJ2-7): NAGVMQNPRHLVRRRGQEARLRCSPMKGHSHVYWYRQLPEEGLKFMVYLQKENIIDESGMPKERFSAEFPKEGPSILRIQQVVRGDSAAYFCASSPGLDGYEQYFGPGTRLTVT.